This T cell receptor beta chain was obtained from a study of T cells in Graves' hyperthyroidism and ophthalmopathy (dated by TCRdb to about 2019). Turning to the overall study: TCR V-J signatures able to tell the groups apart were searched for in a discovery cohort of 95 or so patients, of whom around 43 had Graves' ophthalmopathy and around 56 had stable Graves' hyperthyroidism. Once sampling was done, hyperthyroidism patients were given methimazole at a starting dose of 30 mg daily, whereas ophthalmopathy patients were given high-dose intravenous methylprednisolone. An independent validation cohort of 18 to 20 hyperthyroidism patients and about 15 patients who later progressed to ophthalmopathy tested prospective prediction of ophthalmopathy. The approximately 100 discovery patients were divided at random into training and test sets in a 7:3 ratio. In addition, the study compared T-cell repertoires in thyroid tissue and in blood from five to seven Graves' hyperthyroidism patients. TCR Vbeta CDR3 sequencing of fewer than 150 peripheral blood samples (under 45 ophthalmopathy, 70 to 85 hyperthyroidism and approximately 17 progressor patients) is reported in the paper. Overall results and qualifications from the work: Most expanded thyroid clonotypes (frequency above 0.001) were also detected in blood, suggesting blood repertoires may reflect thyroid immune responses. During validation, the model predicted progression to ophthalmopathy a median of approximately 6 months ahead of onset, with almost 71% sensitivity and roughly 75% specificity. No statistical method was used to set the sample size in advance, and investigators knew the group allocation. A 13 V-J signature model separated ophthalmopathy from stable hyperthyroidism, with about 90% sensitivity and about 81% specificity in cross-validation and 80%/75% in testing.

Reading from cysteine to phenylalanine, the CDR3 counts 15 amino acids. Only the CDR3 DNA is retained, 45 bases long and in frame from the first base. Based on the germline V gene, the CDR1 and CDR2 sequences are SGHTA and FQGNSA. Trimming removed 5 bases from V and 10 bases from J; the gene matches leave 9 bases unexplained. A note on this clonotype: What antigen it recognizes has not been identified. No base quality values were provided; no much bigger clone lies one nucleotide off.

Amplification of TCR beta CDR3 regions was carried out from RNA transcripts. The first round of RT-PCR for the TCR CDR3 was performed with the HTBI primer set and the Qiagen OneStep RT-PCR kit. Libraries were constructed in a second round of multiplex PCR, after which size selection and purification were performed. The libraries were sequenced on an Illumina HiSeq2000 using paired-end 100 bp reads. The authors processed their data as follows. SOAPnuke was used to process the raw data, with reads discarded if the reads contained adapters or uncalled bases, had a mean Phred below 15, or lacked an exact constant-primer or identifier match. High-quality paired reads were merged with COPE v1.2.5, and unique nucleotide sequences were defined as clonotypes. Clonotypes were aligned to IMGT TRBV, TRBD and TRBJ reference segments using MiTCR v1.1. The analysis was restricted to V-J combinations with a frequency above 0.0001, which together covered roughly 99% of the repertoires. The TCS score was defined as F50 (clonal expansion) divided by E x V (chaos), with BLOSUM62-based TCRdist calculated between CDR3 peptides within each V-J. Welch's t-statistics and random forest reduced fewer than 600 V-J features to under 15, which were used in a naive Bayes classifier (R e1071). The public reads were quality trimmed at Q25 with fastp and then assembled into clones with MiXCR by TCRdb, keeping productive beta chains. Here each entry gathers all rows of one CDR3 protein and keeps the most common genes and DNA. TCRdb, not the authors, supplied the V and J calls. Present in this sample are approximately 560,000 distinct CDR3 sequences, around 46% of which were seen just once. The ten biggest clones cover 8% to 8.5% of the sample.

Stable Graves' hyperthyroidism was defined as the absence of progression to ophthalmopathy over 18 months of follow-up. Hyperthyroidism patients were newly diagnosed, with disease duration under 2 months, and aged 18 to 65 years. Any patient with an uncontrolled infection, another autoimmune disease, pregnancy or lactation was excluded. Diagnoses were based on clinical symptoms, serum thyroxine and TRAb, thyroid ultrasound and orbital computed tomography. Total RNA was extracted using Trizol reagent, and RNA quality was assessed on an Agilent 2100 Bioanalyzer. Sequences were obtained from peripheral blood or thyroid tissue (not recorded which). This sequence originates from a woman in her late teens or twenties with Graves' hyperthyroidism. Donor details come from another sample of the same person, matched by shared clones. The chain couples TRBV7-2 to TRBJ1-6, with 9 bases in between that match TRBD1. At the DNA level, the sequence is TGTGCCAGCAGCCAAGGACAGGGGATCGGCTCACCCCTCCACTTT. This gives the protein CASSQGQGIGSPLHF.